The 24 T cell receptor beta chains below all came from one sample that was sequenced in a study of blood T cells in healthy people across ages. Then a second PCR, running roughly 7 to 11 cycles, was carried out with a sample-barcoded 5' primer and a J-beta primer mix. Each CDR3 protein is one row after TCRdb ran MiXCR on the 5' RACE reads. This table has fewer than 1,200,000 distinct CDR3 sequences, roughly 24% appearing once. In addition, the sample was reused for a study of T cells of mothers and their children.

The specimen sequenced was blood. These receptor sequences come from a girl aged 2-10 years in good health.

The rearrangement uses TRBV9 and TRBJ1-3, with D tentatively TRBD1 (5 bases). Per the germline V gene, CDR1 is SGDLS and CDR2 is YYNGEE. The CDR3 is 16 residues long. V lost 4 bases to trimming and J lost 4 bases, with 18 bases between them. The CDR3 reads CASSSEGFPGGNTIYF. The CDR3 DNA reads as TGTGCCAGCAGCAGTGAGGGGTTTCCGGGCGGAAACACCATATATTTT.

The J gene is TRBJ2-1, the V gene TRBV20-1; D is uncertain. The germline gives CDR1 DFQATT, CDR2 SNEGSKA (reference sequence). The V end lost 3 bases, the J end lost 2 bases, and 8 bases lay between the germline ends. CDR3 length: 13 amino acids. The CDR3 here is CSASRPTYNEQFF. The CDR3 coding sequence is TGCAGTGCTAGCCGGCCGACCTACAATGAGCAGTTCTTC.

A few counts support this clonotype. The chain links TRBV5-1 to TRBJ2-7, with D perhaps matching TRBD1 or TRBD2 (5 bases each). The CDR3 length is 15 residues. V lost 1 base to trimming and J lost 2 bases, with 13 bases between them. Germline-derived CDR1 and CDR2 are SGHRS and YFSETQ. The CDR3 sequence: CASSLQGPSPYEQYF. CDR3 DNA sequence: TGCGCCAGCAGCTTGCAGGGACCTTCTCCCTACGAGCAGTACTTC.

This clonotype was found many times. The V call is TRBV29-1, the J call TRBJ2-3, with no clear D. V lost 4 bases and J 6 bases, leaving 8 bases between the germline ends. The CDR3 extends over 11 amino acids. CDR1 and CDR2 (germline): SQVTM, ANQGSEA. The CDR3 here is CSVGSGDTQYF. The CDR3 region has the DNA TGCAGCGTTGGATCCGGGGATACGCAGTATTTT.

This clonotype was observed a handful of times. V usage is TRBV28 and J usage is TRBJ1-4; D is uncertain. The CDR3 is 11 amino acids. From germline, CDR1 is MDHEN and CDR2 SYDVKM. Trimming stripped 9 bases from V and 6 bases from J, with 8 bases between. The CDR3 loop is CASKVDEKLFF. The CDR3 DNA follows: TGTGCCAGTAAGGTGGATGAAAAACTGTTTTTT.

The sample holds a few counts of this clonotype. The chain recombines TRBV20-1 with TRBJ2-1; TRBD2 might be the D (5 bases). CDR1 is DFQATT and CDR2 is SNEGSKA in the germline V gene (reference sequence). The V end was cut by 5 bases, the J end by 0 bases, with 8 bases between. This CDR3 comprises 13 residues. Written as DNA, the CDR3 is TGCAGTGCTTATGGGAGCTCCTACAATGAGCAGTTCTTC. This gives the protein CSAYGSSYNEQFF.

The CDR3 sequence: CASSLGGSPRAQHF. CDR3 sequence (DNA): TGTGCCAGCAGTTTAGGAGGGTCCCCCCGGGCCCAGCATTTT. J is TRBJ1-5 and V is TRBV28; D is ambiguous. This CDR3 is built from 14 residues. V gave up 2 bases and J gave up 11 bases, with 16 bases separating them. Germline lookup yields CDR1 MDHEN and CDR2 SYDVKM.

The genes are TRBV4-1 and TRBJ2-5; 7 nucleotides line up with TRBD2. The last part of the DNA fits TRBJ2-1 better; the J call may be wrong. The CDR3 totals 16 residues. Germline V gene sequence: CDR1 MGHRA, CDR2 YSYEKL. The CDR3 sequence is CASSQVERLARDEQFF. DNA of the CDR3: TGCGCCAGCAGCCAAGTAGAGAGACTAGCTCGGGATGAGCAGTTCTTC.

This clonotype was recorded a few times. This rearrangement joins TRBV4-1 to TRBJ2-3; D gene unclear. The CDR3 totals 15 residues. Germline-derived CDR1 and CDR2 are MGHRA and YSYEKL. Between the trimmed V and J ends, which lost 1 base and 2 bases, there was a span of 10 bases. The CDR3 protein is CASSQVTVDTDTQYF. CDR3 nucleotides: TGCGCCAGCAGCCAAGTAACAGTAGACACAGATACGCAGTATTTT.

The chain joins TRBV5-1 to TRBJ2-5; 15 positions agree with TRBD2. The last part of the DNA fits TRBJ2-1 better; the J call may be wrong. Germline V gene data show CDR1 as SGHRS and CDR2 as YFSETQ. CDR3 length: 17 amino acids. CDR3 in DNA: TGCGCCAGCAGTCACTCCGGGGGACTAGCGGGAGGCTATGAGCAGTTCTTC. It codes for CASSHSGGLAGGYEQFF.

This sequence joins TRBV20-1 and TRBJ1-3, with 7 bases that match TRBD1. Germline-derived CDR1 and CDR2 are DFQATT and SNEGSKA (reference sequence). J was trimmed by 6 bases and V by 6 bases; bases with no gene match: 8. This CDR3 region has 13 residues. CDR3 DNA: TGCAGTGCACCGGACAGGAAATCAAACACCATATATTTT. Its translation: CSAPDRKSNTIYF.

This clonotype has a count of ten or more. The CDR3 sequence is CASSPGTPYEQYF. The CDR3 nucleotides read TGTGCCAGCAGTCCCGGGACACCCTACGAGCAGTACTTC. The chain uses TRBV28 and TRBJ2-7, with D possibly TRBD1 on 6 matching bases. Germline V gene data show CDR1 as MDHEN and CDR2 as SYDVKM. Trimming took off 5 bases at V and 2 bases at J, with 10 bases between the two ends. The CDR3 loop spans 13 amino acids.

The genes are TRBV4-1 and TRBJ2-1; no clear D gene. V was cut by 0 bases and J by 6 bases, with 9 bases left in between. CDR3 length: 14 amino acids. CDR1 is MGHRA, CDR2 YSYEKL, per germline. CDR3 protein: CASSQEPPSNEQFF. In DNA, the CDR3 is TGCGCCAGCAGCCAAGAACCTCCTAGCAATGAGCAGTTCTTC.

This clonotype was detected only a few times. The chain carries TRBV20-1 and TRBJ2-3, with D unresolved. Germline lookup yields CDR1 DFQATT and CDR2 SNEGSKA (reference sequence). This CDR3 region has 13 residues. The V and J ends lost 0 bases and 6 bases respectively, with 10 bases between them. Here the CDR3 DNA reads TGCAGTGCTAGAGACCCAGCCCGGGATACGCAGTATTTT. This translates into CSARDPARDTQYF.

This clonotype was seen a handful of times. The chain couples TRBV27 to TRBJ1-6; D uncertain. Germline V gene lookup returns CDR1 MNHEY and CDR2 SMNVEV (reference sequence). Trimming shortened V by 7 bases and J by 7 bases, and 20 bases separated the two germline ends. The CDR3 is 16 amino acids. CDR3 bases: TGTGCCAGCAAAAAGAACCGGGAACTAAACAATTCACCCCTCCACTTT. Translating gives CASKKNRELNNSPLHF.

The chain combines TRBV7-8 with TRBJ2-5; D possibly corresponds to TRBD2 (5 bases). The CDR3 consists of 15 residues. The germline V and J ends were trimmed by 8 bases and 2 bases, with 18 bases remaining between them. The germline V gene encodes CDR1 SGHVS and CDR2 FQNEAQ. The CDR3 coding sequence is TGTGCCAGCTCGATCCGGGAACTCACACAAGAGACCCAGTACTTC. Amino acid sequence: CASSIRELTQETQYF.

The chain combines TRBV4-1 with TRBJ1-1; D remains ambiguous. With 6 bases removed from V and 2 bases from J, the gap between germline ends came to 16 bases. The germline gives CDR1 MGHRA, CDR2 YSYEKL. This CDR3 spans 15 amino acids. The CDR3 coding sequence is TGCGCCAGCAGATCGGGTACGGTGGCCAACACTGAAGCTTTCTTT. It translates to CASRSGTVANTEAFF.

The genes are TRBV27 and TRBJ2-5; the D gene is possibly TRBD2 (6 bases). The J call is doubtful: the DNA matches TRBJ2-7 better. CDR1 is MNHEY and CDR2 is SMNVEV in the germline V gene (reference sequence). The length of the CDR3 is 13 residues. CDR3 sequence (DNA): TGTGCCACCCTCGACCTTACTAGCTTCGAGCAGTACTTC. This sequence encodes CATLDLTSFEQYF.

This clonotype was found many times. The CDR3 sequence is CASSWTEQETQYF. In DNA, the CDR3 is TGTGCCAGCAGTTGGACAGAACAAGAGACCCAGTACTTC. The chain has TRBV12-3 or TRBV12-4 and TRBJ2-5; possibly TRBD1 for D (6 bases). The CDR3 has 13 amino acids. V lost 4 bases and J 2 bases, leaving 8 bases between the germline ends.

The chain uses TRBV5-1 and TRBJ1-1, with 7 nucleotides matching TRBD1. Germline trimming cut 4 bases from V and 1 base from J; bases unmatched to any gene: 7. The CDR3 sequence is 15 residues long. Germline V gene sequence: CDR1 SGHRS, CDR2 YFSETQ. The CDR3 protein is CASSPPTGKNTEAFF. CDR3 bases: TGCGCCAGCAGCCCACCGACAGGGAAGAACACTGAAGCTTTCTTT.

Concerning this clonotype itself: This may be a read error, as it is one base from a much larger clone. The chain links TRBV29-1 to TRBJ1-2, with 9 bases matching TRBD1. CDR1 and CDR2 (germline): SQVTM, ANQGSEA. The CDR3 length is 13 residues. The CDR3 DNA sequence: TGCAACGCGGGACAGGGAACCTGGCTAGGCTACACCTTC. Translated, it gives CNAGQGTWLGYTF.

This clonotype was seen more than once but under ten times. J is TRBJ1-4 and V is TRBV9; 9 nucleotides match TRBD1. The germline CDR1 and CDR2 sequences are SGDLS and YYNGEE. With V trimmed by 4 bases and J by 4 bases, 5 bases remained unmatched. This CDR3 has 15 amino acids. CDR3 sequence: CASSLRDRDNEKLFF. In DNA, the CDR3 is TGTGCCAGCAGCTTAAGGGACAGGGATAATGAAAAACTGTTTTTT.

This clonotype has more than one count but fewer than ten. The rearrangement links TRBV7-2 to TRBJ2-5; D call uncertain. Germline CDR1 and CDR2: SGHTA and FQGNSA. The CDR3 covers 12 residues. Trimming cost V 5 bases and J 7 bases, with 11 bases left between them. The CDR3 DNA follows: TGTGCCAGCAGCAGAGCTCTCTCGACCCAGTACTTC. As protein: CASSRALSTQYF.

This clonotype was recorded a few times. The rearrangement links TRBV29-1 to TRBJ2-5, with 7 bases lining up with TRBD1. The better agreement between TRBJ2-7 and the DNA end casts doubt on the J call. The CDR3 sequence is 14 residues long. Germline values: CDR1 SQVTM, CDR2 ANQGSEA. The CDR3 protein is CSEGQGTAFYEQYF. CDR3 DNA: TGCAGCGAGGGCCAGGGGACAGCCTTCTACGAGCAGTACTTC.